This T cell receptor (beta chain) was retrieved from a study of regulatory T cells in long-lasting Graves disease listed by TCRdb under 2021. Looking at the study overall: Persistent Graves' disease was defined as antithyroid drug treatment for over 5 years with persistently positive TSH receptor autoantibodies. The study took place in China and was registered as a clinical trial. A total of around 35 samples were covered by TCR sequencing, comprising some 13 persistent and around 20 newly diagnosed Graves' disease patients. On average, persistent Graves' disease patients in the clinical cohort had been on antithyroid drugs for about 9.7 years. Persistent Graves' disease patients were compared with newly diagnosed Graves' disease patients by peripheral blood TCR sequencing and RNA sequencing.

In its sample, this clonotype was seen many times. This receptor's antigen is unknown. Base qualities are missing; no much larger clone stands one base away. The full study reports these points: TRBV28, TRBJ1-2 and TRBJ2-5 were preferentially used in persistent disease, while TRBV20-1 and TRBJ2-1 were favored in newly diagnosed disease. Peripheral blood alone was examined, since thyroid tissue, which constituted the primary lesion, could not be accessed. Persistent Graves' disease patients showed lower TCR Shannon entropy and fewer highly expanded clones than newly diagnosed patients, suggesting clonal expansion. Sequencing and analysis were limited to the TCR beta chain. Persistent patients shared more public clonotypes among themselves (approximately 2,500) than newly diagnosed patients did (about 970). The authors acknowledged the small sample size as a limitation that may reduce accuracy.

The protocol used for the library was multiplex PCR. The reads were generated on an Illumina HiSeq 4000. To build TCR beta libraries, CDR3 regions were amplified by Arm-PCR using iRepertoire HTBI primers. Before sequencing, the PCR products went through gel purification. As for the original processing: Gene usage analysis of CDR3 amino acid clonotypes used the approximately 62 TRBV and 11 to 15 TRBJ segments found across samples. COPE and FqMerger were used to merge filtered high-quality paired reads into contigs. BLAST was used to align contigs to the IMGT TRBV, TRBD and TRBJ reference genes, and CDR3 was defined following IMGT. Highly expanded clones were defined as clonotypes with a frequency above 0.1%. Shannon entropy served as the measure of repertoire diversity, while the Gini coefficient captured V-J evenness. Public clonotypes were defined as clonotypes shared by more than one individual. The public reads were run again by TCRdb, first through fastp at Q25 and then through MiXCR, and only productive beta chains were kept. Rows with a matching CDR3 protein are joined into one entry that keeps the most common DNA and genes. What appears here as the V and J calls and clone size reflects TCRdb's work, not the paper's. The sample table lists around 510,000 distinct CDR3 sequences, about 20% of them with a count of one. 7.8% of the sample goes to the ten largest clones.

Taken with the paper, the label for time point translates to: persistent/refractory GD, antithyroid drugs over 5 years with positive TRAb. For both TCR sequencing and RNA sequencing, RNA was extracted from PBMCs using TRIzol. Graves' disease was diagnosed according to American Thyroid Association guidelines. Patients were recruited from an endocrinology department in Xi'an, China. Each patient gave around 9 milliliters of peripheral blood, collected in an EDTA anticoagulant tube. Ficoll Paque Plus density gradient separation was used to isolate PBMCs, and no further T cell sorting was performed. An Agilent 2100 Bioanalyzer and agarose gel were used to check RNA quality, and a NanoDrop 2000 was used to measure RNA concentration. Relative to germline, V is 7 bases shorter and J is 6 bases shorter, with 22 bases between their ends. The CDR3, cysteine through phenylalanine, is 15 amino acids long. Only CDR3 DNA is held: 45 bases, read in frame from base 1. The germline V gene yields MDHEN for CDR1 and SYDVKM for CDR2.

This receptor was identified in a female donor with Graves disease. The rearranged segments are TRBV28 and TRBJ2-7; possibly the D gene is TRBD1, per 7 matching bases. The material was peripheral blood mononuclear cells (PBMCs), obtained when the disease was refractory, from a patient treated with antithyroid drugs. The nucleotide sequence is TGTGCCAGCACCCCGGAAGGGGGCGCGGGGTTCGAGCAGTACTTC. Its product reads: CASTPEGGAGFEQYF. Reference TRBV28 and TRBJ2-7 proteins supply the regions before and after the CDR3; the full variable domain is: DVKVTQSSRYLVKRTGEKVFLECVQDMDHENMFWYRQDPGLGLRLIYFSYDVKMKEKGDIPEGYSVSREKKERFSLILESASTNQTSMYLCASTPEGGAGFEQYFGPGTRLTVT.